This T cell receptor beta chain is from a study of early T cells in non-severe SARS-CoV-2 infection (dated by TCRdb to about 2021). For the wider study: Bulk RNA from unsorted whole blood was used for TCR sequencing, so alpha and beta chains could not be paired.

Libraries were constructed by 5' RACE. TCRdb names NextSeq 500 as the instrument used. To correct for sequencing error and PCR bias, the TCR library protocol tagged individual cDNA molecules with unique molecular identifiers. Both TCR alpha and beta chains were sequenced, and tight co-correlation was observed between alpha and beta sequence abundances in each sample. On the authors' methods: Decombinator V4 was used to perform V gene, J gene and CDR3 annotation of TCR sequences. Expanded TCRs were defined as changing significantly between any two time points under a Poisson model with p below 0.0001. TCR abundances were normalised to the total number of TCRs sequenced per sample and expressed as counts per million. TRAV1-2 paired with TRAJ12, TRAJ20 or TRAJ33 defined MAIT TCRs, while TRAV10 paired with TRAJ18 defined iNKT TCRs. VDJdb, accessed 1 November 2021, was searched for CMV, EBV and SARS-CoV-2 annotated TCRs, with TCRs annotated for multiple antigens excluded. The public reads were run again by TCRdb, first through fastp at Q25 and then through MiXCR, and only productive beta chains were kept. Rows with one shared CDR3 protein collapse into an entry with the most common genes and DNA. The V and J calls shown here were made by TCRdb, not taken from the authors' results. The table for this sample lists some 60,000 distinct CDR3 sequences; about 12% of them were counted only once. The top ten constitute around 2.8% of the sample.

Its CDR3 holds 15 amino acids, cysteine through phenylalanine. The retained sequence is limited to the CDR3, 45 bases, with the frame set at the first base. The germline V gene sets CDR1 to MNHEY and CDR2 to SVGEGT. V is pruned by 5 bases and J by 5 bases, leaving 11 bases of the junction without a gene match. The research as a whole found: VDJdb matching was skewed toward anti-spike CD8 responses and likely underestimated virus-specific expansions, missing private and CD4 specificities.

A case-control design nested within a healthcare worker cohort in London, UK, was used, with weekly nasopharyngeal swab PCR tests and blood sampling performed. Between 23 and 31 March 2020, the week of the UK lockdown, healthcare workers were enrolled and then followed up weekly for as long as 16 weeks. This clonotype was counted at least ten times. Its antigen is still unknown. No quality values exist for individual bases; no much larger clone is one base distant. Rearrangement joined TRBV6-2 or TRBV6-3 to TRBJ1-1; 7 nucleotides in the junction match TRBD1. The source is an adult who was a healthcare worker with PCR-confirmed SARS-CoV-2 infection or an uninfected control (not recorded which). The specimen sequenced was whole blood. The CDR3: CASSDTDRARTEAFF. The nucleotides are TGTGCCAGCAGTGACACCGACAGGGCCCGTACTGAAGCTTTCTTT.